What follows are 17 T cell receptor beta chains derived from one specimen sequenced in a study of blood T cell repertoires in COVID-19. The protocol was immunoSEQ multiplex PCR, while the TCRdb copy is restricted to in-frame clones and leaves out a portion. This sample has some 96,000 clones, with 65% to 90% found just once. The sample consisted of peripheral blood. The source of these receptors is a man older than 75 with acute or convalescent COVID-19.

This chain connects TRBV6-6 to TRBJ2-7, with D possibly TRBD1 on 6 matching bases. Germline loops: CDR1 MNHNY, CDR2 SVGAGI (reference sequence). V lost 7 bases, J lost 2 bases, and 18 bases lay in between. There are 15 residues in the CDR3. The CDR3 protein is CASNDPTGAAYEQYF. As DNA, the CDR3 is TGTGCCAGCAATGACCCGACAGGTGCAGCCTACGAGCAGTACTTC.

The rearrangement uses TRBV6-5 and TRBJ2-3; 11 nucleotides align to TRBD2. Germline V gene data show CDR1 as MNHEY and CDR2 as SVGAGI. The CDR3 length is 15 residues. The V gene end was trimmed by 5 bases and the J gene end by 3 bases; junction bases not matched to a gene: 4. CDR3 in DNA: TGTGCCAGCAGTCTTAGCGGGAGGGCAACAGATACGCAGTATTTT. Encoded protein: CASSLSGRATDTQYF.

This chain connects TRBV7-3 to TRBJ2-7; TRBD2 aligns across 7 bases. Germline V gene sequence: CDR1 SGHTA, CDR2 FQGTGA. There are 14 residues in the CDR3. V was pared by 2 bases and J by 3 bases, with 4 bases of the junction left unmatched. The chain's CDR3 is CASSLDAGDYEQYF. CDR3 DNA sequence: TGTGCCAGCAGCTTAGACGCGGGAGACTACGAGCAGTACTTC.

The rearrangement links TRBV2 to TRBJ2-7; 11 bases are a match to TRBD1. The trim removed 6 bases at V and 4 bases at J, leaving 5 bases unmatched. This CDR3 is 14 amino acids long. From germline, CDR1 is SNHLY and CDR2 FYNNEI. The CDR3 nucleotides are TGTGCCAGCAGCTCCGGGACAGGGGGATACGAGCAGTACTTC. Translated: CASSSGTGGYEQYF.

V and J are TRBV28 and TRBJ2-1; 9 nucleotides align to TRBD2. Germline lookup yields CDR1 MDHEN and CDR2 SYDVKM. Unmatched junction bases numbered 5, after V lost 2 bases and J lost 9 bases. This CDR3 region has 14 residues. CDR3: CASSLIAGEVEQFF. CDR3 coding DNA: TGTGCCAGCAGTTTAATAGCGGGAGAAGTTGAGCAGTTCTTC.

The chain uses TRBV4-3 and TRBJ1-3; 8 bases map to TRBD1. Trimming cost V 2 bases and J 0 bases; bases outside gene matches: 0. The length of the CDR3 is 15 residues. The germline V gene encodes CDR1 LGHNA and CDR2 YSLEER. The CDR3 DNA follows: TGCGCCAGCAGCCAAACAGGGGGCTCTGGAAACACCATATATTTT. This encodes CASSQTGGSGNTIYF.

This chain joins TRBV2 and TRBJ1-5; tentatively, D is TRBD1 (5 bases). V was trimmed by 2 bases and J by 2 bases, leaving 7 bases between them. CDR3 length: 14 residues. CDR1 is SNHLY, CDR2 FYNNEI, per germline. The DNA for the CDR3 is TGTGCCAGCAGTGAATTACAGGGCAATCAGCCCCAGCATTTT. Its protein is CASSELQGNQPQHF.

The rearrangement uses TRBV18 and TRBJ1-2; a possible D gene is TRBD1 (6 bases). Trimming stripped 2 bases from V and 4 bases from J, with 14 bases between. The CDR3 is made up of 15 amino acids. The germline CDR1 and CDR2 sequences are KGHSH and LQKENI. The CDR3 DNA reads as TGTGCCAGCTCACCAGGGGCTACAGGGTTCTATGGCTACACCTTC. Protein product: CASSPGATGFYGYTF.

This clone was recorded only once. The CDR3 region is CASSRRGRELNEKLFF. DNA for the CDR3: TGCGCCAGCAGCCGCCGGGGGAGGGAGCTTAATGAAAAACTGTTTTTT. The rearrangement uses TRBV5-1 and TRBJ1-4; TRBD1 might be the D (5 bases). Trimming pared 4 bases from V and 4 bases from J, leaving 17 bases between. The CDR3 consists of 16 residues. Germline V CDR1 and CDR2: SGHRS, YFSETQ. The full variable domain, completed using reference TRBV5-1 and TRBJ1-4, is KAGVTQTPRYLIKTRGQQVTLSCSPISGHRSVSWYQQTPGQGLQFLFEYFSETQRNKGNFPGRFSGRQFSNSRSEMNVSTLELGDSALYLCASSRRGRELNEKLFFGSGTQLSVL.

The CDR3 is CSVVSVFTDTQYF. The CDR3 DNA follows: TGCAGCGTTGTGTCGGTTTTCACAGATACGCAGTATTTT. The chain links TRBV29-1 to TRBJ2-3; D not certain. Trimming removed 4 bases from V and 2 bases from J, with 10 bases in between. The CDR3 consists of 13 residues. CDR1 is SQVTM, CDR2 ANQGSEA, per germline.

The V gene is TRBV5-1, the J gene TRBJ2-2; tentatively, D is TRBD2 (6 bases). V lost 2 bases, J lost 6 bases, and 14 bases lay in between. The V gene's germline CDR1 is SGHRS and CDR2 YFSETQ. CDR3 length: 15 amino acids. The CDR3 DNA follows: TGCGCCAGCAGCTTCCGACTAGAGAGGGCCGGGGAGCTGTTTTTT. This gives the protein CASSFRLERAGELFF.

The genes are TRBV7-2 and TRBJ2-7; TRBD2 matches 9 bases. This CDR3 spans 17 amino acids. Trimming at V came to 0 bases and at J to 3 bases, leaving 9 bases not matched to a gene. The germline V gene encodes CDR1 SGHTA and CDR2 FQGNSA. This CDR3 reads CASSLAHGTSIIYEQYF. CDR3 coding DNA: TGTGCCAGCAGCTTAGCCCACGGGACTAGCATTATCTACGAGCAGTACTTC.

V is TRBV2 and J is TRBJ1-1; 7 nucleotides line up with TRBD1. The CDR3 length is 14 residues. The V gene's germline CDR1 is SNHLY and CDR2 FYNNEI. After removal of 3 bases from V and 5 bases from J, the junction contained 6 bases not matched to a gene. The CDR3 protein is CASSDSRGATEAFF. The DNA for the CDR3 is TGTGCCAGCAGTGATTCCAGGGGGGCAACTGAAGCTTTCTTT.

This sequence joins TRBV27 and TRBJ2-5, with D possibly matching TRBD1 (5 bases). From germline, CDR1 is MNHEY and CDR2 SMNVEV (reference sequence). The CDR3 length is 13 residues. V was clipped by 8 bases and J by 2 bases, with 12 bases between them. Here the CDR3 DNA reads TGTGCCAGCGGATCCGACAGACAAGAGACCCAGTACTTC. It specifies CASGSDRQETQYF.

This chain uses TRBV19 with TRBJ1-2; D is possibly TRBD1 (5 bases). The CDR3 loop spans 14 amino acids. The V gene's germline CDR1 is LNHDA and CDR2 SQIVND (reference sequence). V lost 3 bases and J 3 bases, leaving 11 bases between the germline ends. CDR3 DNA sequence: TGTGCCAGTAGTATGGCAGGGAATGACTATGGCTACACCTTC. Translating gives CASSMAGNDYGYTF.

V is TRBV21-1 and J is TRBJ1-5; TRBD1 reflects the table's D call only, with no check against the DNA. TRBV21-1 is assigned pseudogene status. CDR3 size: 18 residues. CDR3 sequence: CASSKGAMDRAIDQPQHF. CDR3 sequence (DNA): TGTGCCAGCAGCAAAGGAGCAATGGACAGGGCAATTGATCAGCCCCAGCATTTT.

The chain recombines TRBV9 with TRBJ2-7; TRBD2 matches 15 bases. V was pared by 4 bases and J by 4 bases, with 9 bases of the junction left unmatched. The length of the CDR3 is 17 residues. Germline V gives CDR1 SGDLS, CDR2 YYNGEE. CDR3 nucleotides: TGTGCCAGCAGCCCCGGACTAGCGGGAGGGACGTCGTACGAGCAGTACTTC. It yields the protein CASSPGLAGGTSYEQYF.